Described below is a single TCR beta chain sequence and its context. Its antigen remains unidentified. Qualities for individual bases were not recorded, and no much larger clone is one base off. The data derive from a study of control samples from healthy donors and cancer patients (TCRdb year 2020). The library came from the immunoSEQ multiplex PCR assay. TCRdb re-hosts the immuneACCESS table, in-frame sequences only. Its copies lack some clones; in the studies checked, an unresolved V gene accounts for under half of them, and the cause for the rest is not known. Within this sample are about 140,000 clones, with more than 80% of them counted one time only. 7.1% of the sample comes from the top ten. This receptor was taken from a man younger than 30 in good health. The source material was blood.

CDR3 protein: CSVVPTTSGPIHYNEQFF. The DNA sequence reads TGCAGCGTTGTCCCAACAACCTCGGGACCGATACACTACAATGAGCAGTTCTTC. The receptor chain draws on TRBV29-1 and TRBJ2-1; the D call is tentative, TRBD1 or TRBD2, as each matches 5 bases. From cysteine to phenylalanine, the CDR3 is 18 amino acids long. Solely the CDR3 DNA is kept, with 54 bases framed from the first base. The germline V gene encodes CDR1 SQVTM and CDR2 ANQGSEA. The junction shows trimming of 4 bases on V and 3 bases on J, plus 25 bases between the germline ends.